This T cell receptor (beta chain) was sequenced during a study of blood T cell repertoires in COVID-19. Overall study context: Material from acute and convalescent COVID-19 was sourced from the United States, Italy and Spain. T cells, B-cell-depleted T cells, or PBMCs supplied cDNA or gDNA.

Per the original methods: By means of reference gene primer amplification, nucleated cell counts were estimated. TCRdb keeps only in-frame clones here, not all; method: immunoSEQ multiplex PCR. The DNA was the basis for D and trimming; V, J and clone size are from that table. Of a few hundred thousand clones listed, about 88% are singletons. This CDR3 has 15 residues. Trimming removed 1 base from V and 4 bases from J; junction bases left unmatched: 5. The germline V gene encodes CDR1 LGHNA and CDR2 YSLEER. The chain carries TRBV4-3 and TRBJ1-2, with 8 bases identical to TRBD1. This receptor was obtained from a woman in her seventies with active or convalescent COVID-19. The sequenced sample was peripheral blood. CDR3 loop: CASSQAPTGAYGYTF. CDR3 sequence (DNA): TGCGCCAGCAGCCAAGCCCCGACAGGGGCCTATGGCTACACCTTC.